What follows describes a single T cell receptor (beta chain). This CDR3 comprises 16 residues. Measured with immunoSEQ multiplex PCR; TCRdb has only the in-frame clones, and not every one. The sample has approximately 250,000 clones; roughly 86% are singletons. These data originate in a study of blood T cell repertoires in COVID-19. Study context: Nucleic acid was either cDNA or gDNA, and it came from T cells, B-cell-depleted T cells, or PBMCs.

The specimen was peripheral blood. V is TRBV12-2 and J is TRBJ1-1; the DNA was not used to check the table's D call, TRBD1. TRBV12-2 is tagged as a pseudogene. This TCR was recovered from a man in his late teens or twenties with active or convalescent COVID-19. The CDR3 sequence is CASRFGQGETNTEAFF. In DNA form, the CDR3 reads TGTGCAAGTCGCTTTGGACAGGGGGAGACGAACACTGAAGCTTTCTTT.